The sequence of this T cell receptor (beta chain) was determined in a study of T cells in Graves' hyperthyroidism and ophthalmopathy. RNA transcripts yielded amplified TCR beta CDR3 regions. In the first-round RT-PCR of the TCR CDR3, the HTBI primer set was used. TCRdb itself ran the multiplex PCR reads through MiXCR, one entry per CDR3 protein. The sample lists 350,000 or so distinct CDR3 sequences; 15% to 20% were seen once. This clonotype was detected many times. The germline gives CDR1 MDHEN, CDR2 SYDVKM. The J segment lost 4 bases and the V segment lost 8 bases, leaving 18 bases of the junction unmatched. CDR3 size: 18 residues.

V and J are TRBV28 and TRBJ2-7; 12 bases are shared with TRBD2. The receptor was derived from a woman aged 40-49 years with Graves' ophthalmopathy. Specimen: blood. CDR3 DNA sequence: TGTGCCAGCGCCGACCCTAGCGGGAGGGTCAATCGGGGTTACGAGCAGTACTTC. Amino acids: CASADPSGRVNRGYEQYF.